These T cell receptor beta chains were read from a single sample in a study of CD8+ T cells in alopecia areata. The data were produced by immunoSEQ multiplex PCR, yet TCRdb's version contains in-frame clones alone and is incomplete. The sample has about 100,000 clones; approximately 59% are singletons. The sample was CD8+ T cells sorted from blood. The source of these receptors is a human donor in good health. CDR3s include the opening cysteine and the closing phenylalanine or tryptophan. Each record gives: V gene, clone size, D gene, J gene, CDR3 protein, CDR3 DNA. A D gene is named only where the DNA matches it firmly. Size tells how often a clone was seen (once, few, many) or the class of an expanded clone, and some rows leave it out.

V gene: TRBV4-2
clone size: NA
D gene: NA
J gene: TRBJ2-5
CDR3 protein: CASSQDGPDQETQYF
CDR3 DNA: TGTGCCAGCAGCCAAGATGGACCTGATCAGGAGACCCAGTACTTC

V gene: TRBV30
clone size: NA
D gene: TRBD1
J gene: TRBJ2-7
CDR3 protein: CAWSRDRGLEEQYF
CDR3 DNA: TGTGCCTGGAGCAGGGACAGGGGGCTGGAAGAGCAGTACTTC

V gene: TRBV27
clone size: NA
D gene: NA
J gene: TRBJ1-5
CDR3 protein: CASSPGGNQPQHF
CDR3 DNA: TGTGCCAGCAGTCCGGGAGGCAATCAGCCCCAGCATTTT

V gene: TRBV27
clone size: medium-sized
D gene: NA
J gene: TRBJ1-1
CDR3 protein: CASSLIGEGAFF
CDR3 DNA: TGTGCCAGCAGTTTAATAGGGGAGGGAGCTTTCTTT

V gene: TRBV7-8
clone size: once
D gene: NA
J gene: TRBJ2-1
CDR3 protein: CASSLYEGSYNEQFF
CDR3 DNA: TGTGCCAGCAGCTTATATGAGGGATCCTACAATGAGCAGTTCTTC

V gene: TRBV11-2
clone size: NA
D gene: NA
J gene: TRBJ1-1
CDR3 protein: CASSLARLEAFF
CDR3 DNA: TGTGCCAGCAGCTTGGCCAGGCTAGAAGCTTTCTTT

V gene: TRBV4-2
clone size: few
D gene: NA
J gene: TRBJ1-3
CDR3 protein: CASSQAPPGEPGNTIYF
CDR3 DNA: TGTGCCAGCAGCCAAGCTCCCCCGGGAGAGCCGGGAAACACCATATATTTT

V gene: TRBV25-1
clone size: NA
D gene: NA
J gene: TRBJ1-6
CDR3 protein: CASSSDSPLHF
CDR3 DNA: TGTGCCAGCAGCTCCGATTCACCCCTCCACTTT

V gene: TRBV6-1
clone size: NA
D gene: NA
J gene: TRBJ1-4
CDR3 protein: CASSDTPGSGEKLFF
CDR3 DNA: TGTGCCAGCAGTGATACCCCGGGTTCAGGTGAAAAACTGTTTTTT

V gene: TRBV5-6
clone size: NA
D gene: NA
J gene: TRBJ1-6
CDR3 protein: CASRPWIGPSPLHF
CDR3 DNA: TGTGCCAGCAGACCCTGGATCGGGCCCTCACCCCTCCACTTT

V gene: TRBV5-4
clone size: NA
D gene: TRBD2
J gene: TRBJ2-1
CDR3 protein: CASSPGLAGFDEQFF
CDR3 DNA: TGTGCCAGCAGCCCGGGACTAGCTGGCTTCGATGAGCAGTTCTTC

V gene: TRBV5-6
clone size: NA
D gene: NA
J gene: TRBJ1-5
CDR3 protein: CASSLAGELRNQPQHF
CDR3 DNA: TGTGCCAGCAGCTTGGCTGGGGAGTTACGCAATCAGCCCCAGCATTTT

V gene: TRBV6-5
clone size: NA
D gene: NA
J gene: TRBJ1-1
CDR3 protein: CASSYGQEHTEAFF
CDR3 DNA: TGTGCCAGCAGTTACGGTCAGGAACACACTGAAGCTTTCTTT

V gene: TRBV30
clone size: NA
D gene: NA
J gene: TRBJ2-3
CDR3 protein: CAWEQGLADTQYF
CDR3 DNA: TGTGCCTGGGAGCAGGGTTTGGCAGATACGCAGTATTTT